Sequencing of this TCR beta chain was carried out in a study of memory CD4+ T cells and cytomegalovirus serostatus. Study as a whole: Donors were healthy Belgian adults, some 10 CMV seropositive and 20 to 30 seronegative. Study results and caveats: Repertoires predicted CMV serostatus with median bootstrapped AUC of 0.95. Suggested: most of the CMV-linked TCR signature lies in CD4+ memory cells.

The CDR3 consists of 16 residues. In germline, CDR1 is LGHNA, CDR2 YNFKEQ. After removal of 4 bases from V and 2 bases from J, the junction contained 7 bases not matched to a gene. Single viable CD3+CD4+CD8-CD45RO+ cells were sorted as the memory CD4+ T cells. In the study's own analysis: After removing out-of-frame reads, 2,204,828 distinct TCRbeta sequences remained. Clones were sequenced by immunoSEQ multiplex PCR, and TCRdb holds only the in-frame ones, with some missing. V, J and clone size were drawn from that table, and D and trimming were deduced from the DNA. Found here are around 53,000 clones, 65% to 85% of them singletons; the top ten hold less than 2.5%. Regarding this clone: Its antigen remains unidentified.

Source material: memory CD4+ T cells from blood. This clonotype originated in an adult in good health and CMV-seropositive. The rearrangement links TRBV4-2 to TRBJ1-2; 10 bases align to TRBD1. CDR3 bases: TGTGCCAGCAGCCCAATGGACAGGGGGACAAACTATGGCTACACCTTC. This translates into CASSPMDRGTNYGYTF.